The rows below give T cell receptor beta chains drawn from one sample of a study of blood T cell repertoires in COVID-19. Clones were sequenced by immunoSEQ multiplex PCR, and TCRdb holds only the in-frame ones, with some missing. The sample lists about 360,000 clones, over 75% occurring once. Sample: PBMCs or T cells enriched from blood (not recorded which). The receptors shown here come from a man aged 25-45 years who had recovered from COVID-19. CDR3s include the opening cysteine and the closing phenylalanine or tryptophan. The order of the fields is V gene, J gene, clone size, D gene, CDR3 DNA, CDR3 protein. A D gene is named only where the DNA matches it firmly. Some rows mark clone size as missing; the rest say once, few, many or name a class of expanded clone.

TRBV5-1,TRBJ2-1,NA,NA,TGCGCCAGCAGCTCGGGGGACAGTACATTCTACAATGAGCAGTTCTTC,CASSSGDSTFYNEQFF
TRBV19,TRBJ1-1,NA,TRBD1,TGTGCCAGTAGCGACATTGGGACAGTTAAAAGGAAAGCTTTCTTT,CASSDIGTVKRKAFF
TRBV6-5,TRBJ2-5,NA,TRBD2,TGTGCCAGTCGGGCGGCGGGGGGGCAAGAGACCCAGTACTTC,CASRAAGGQETQYF
TRBV5-1,TRBJ2-5,NA,TRBD1,TGCGCCAGCAGCTTGGGAAGGACAGGGCTCGGAGAGACCCAGTACTTC,CASSLGRTGLGETQYF
TRBV7-2,TRBJ1-5,NA,NA,TGTGCCAGCAGCTCTGGACTGGGGTTCAATCAGCCCCAGCATTTT,CASSSGLGFNQPQHF
TRBV20-1,TRBJ2-2,NA,TRBD1,TGCAGTGCTAGTATCCCGGACAGGGGATCCGGGGAGCTGTTTTTT,CSASIPDRGSGELFF
TRBV7-2,TRBJ1-2,once,NA,TGTGCCAGCAGCCCTGCCCGTACAGCAGTTAACTATGGCTACACCTTC,CASSPARTAVNYGYTF
TRBV6-2/TRBV6-3,TRBJ2-1,NA,TRBD2,TGTGCCAGCAGTTACGGTCTCGGGCTAGCGGGGGAGTACAATGAGCAGTTCTTC,CASSYGLGLAGEYNEQFF
TRBV5-5,TRBJ2-1,NA,TRBD2,TGTGCCAGCAGGGTCGGCGGGGGGACCGAGTACAATGAGCAGTTCTTC,CASRVGGGTEYNEQFF
TRBV7-3,TRBJ2-3,NA,TRBD2,TGTGCCAGCAGCTCGGGACTAGCGGGGGGCACAGATACGCAGTATTTT,CASSSGLAGGTDTQYF
TRBV5-5,TRBJ1-3,NA,TRBD1,TGTGCCAGCAGCAGGGACAGGGTGCCAAGCACCATATATTTT,CASSRDRVPSTIYF
TRBV10-1,TRBJ2-1,NA,NA,TGCGCCAGCAGTGATCAGGGGCAGGGACGGACCTACAATGAGCAGTTCTTC,CASSDQGQGRTYNEQFF
TRBV7-9,TRBJ2-2,once,TRBD1,TGTGCCAGCAGGGGGGACAGGACCCCAGGGGAGCTGTTTTTT,CASRGDRTPGELFF
TRBV19,TRBJ1-1,NA,NA,TGTGCCAGTAGTGAACAGTTCGGCAGAGCTTTCTTT,CASSEQFGRAFF
TRBV4-1,TRBJ1-6,few,NA,TGCGCCAGCAGCCCTTCGACAGGTGACAATTCACCCCTCCACTTT,CASSPSTGDNSPLHF
TRBV4-1,TRBJ1-5,once,NA,TGCGCCAGCAGCCAAGGACGGCCTAGAGGATTCAATCAGCCCCAGCATTTT,CASSQGRPRGFNQPQHF
TRBV18,TRBJ1-1,few,NA,TGTGCCAGCTCAAAGGACATGAACACTGAAGCTTTCTTT,CASSKDMNTEAFF
TRBV5-4,TRBJ2-2,once,NA,TGTGCCAGCAGCCCCCCGGGAGCTCTACACGGCGGGGAGCTGTTTTTT,CASSPPGALHGGELFF
TRBV5-1,TRBJ1-4,once,NA,TGCGCCAGCAGCTTGGACAGGTCCCGGGATGAAAAACTGTTTTTT,CASSLDRSRDEKLFF
TRBV6-5,TRBJ2-3,NA,NA,TGTGCCAGCAGTTTCGGCGACGTGAGGGATACGCAGTATTTT,CASSFGDVRDTQYF
TRBV7-9,TRBJ2-7,NA,TRBD2,TGTGCCAGCAGCCCCCGGACTAGCGGGGGGTTGGAAGAGCAGTACTTC,CASSPRTSGGLEEQYF
TRBV18,TRBJ2-1,NA,TRBD2,TGTGCCAGCTCACCCGGGAGGGGCAAATTCTTC,CASSPGRGKFF
TRBV9,TRBJ2-1,NA,TRBD2,TGTGCCAGCAGCGGAACTAGCGCCGGCTCCTACAATGAGCAGTTCTTC,CASSGTSAGSYNEQFF
TRBV19,TRBJ2-3,NA,TRBD2,TGTGCCAGTAGTATCCGGGCTAGCGGGGGAACAGATACGCAGTATTTT,CASSIRASGGTDTQYF
TRBV19,TRBJ1-1,NA,TRBD1,TGTGCCAGTCTTCGACGGACAGGGCGGGACACTGAAGCTTTCTTT,CASLRRTGRDTEAFF
TRBV3-1/TRBV3-2,TRBJ1-5,NA,NA,TGTGCCAGCAGCCAAGTGGGAGGGGAGGCAGCGGTTAGGTGTAGCAATCAGCCCCAGCATTTT,CASSQVGGEAAVRCSNQPQHF
TRBV29-1,TRBJ2-3,NA,NA,TGCAGCCCTGGGGCCCTCACAGATACGCAGTATTTT,CSPGALTDTQYF
TRBV19,TRBJ2-3,once,TRBD2,TGTGCCAGTAGTATAGTCCGGACTAGCGGGGGGGGTCTGGCAGATACGCAGTATTTT,CASSIVRTSGGGLADTQYF
TRBV7-9,TRBJ1-3,NA,NA,TGTGCCAGCAGGACCCCAGGAAGCTCTGGAAACACCATATATTTT,CASRTPGSSGNTIYF
TRBV4-3,TRBJ1-6,NA,NA,TGCGCCAGCAGCCAGGGCCCTCAGAGCTCCTATAATTCACCCCTCCACTTT,CASSQGPQSSYNSPLHF
TRBV4-1,TRBJ2-7,NA,NA,TGCGCCAGCAGCCAAGTCGACAGGACCACCTACGAGCAGTACTTC,CASSQVDRTTYEQYF
TRBV29-1,TRBJ2-7,NA,NA,TGCAGCGTTGCATTGGACAGTTACTACGAGCAGTACTTC,CSVALDSYYEQYF
TRBV6-5,TRBJ1-4,NA,NA,TGTGCCAGCCTTGGGGGGAAAGTGTTTTTT,CASLGGKVFF
TRBV21-1,TRBJ2-5,NA,NA,TGTGCCAGCAGCAAAGCGCGGGCAGGACCCTTCCAAGAGACCCAGTACTTC,CASSKARAGPFQETQYF